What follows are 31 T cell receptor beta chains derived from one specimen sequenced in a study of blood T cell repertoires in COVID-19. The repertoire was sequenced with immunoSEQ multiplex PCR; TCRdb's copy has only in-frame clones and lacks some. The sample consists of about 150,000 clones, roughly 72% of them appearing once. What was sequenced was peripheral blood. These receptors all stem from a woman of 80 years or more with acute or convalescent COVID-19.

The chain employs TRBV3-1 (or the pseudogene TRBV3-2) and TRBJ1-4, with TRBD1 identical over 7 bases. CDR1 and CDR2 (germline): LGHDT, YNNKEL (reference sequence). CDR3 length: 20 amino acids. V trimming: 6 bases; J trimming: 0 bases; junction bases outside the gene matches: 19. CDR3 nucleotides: TGTGCCAGCAGGCAAAACTCGGGGACAGCCCTATTTGCAACTAATGAAAAACTGTTTTTT. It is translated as CASRQNSGTALFATNEKLFF.

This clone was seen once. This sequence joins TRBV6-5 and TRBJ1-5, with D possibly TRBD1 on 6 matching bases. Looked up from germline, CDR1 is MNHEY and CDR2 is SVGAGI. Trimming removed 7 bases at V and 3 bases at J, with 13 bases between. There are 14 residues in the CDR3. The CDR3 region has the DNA TGTGCCAGCAAAAAGGTGGGGGCCAATCAGCCCCAGCATTTT. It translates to CASKKVGANQPQHF.

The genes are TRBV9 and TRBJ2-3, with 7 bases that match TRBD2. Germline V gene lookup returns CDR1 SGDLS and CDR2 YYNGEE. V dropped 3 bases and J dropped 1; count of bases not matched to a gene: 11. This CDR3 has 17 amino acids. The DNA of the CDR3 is TGTGCCAGCAGCGCCCACTTAGCGGGCCTGGGCACAGATACGCAGTATTTT. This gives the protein CASSAHLAGLGTDTQYF.

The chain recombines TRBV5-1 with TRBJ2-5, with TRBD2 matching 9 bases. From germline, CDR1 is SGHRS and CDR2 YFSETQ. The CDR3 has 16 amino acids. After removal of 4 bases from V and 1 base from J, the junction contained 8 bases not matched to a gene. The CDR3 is CASSPKLAGLQETQYF. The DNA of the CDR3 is TGCGCCAGCAGCCCCAAGCTAGCGGGGCTCCAAGAGACCCAGTACTTC.

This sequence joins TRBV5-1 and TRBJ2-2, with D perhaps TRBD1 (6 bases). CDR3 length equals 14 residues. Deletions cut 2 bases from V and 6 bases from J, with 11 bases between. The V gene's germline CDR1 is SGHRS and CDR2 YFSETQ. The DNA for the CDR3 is TGCGCCAGCAGCTTACAGGGAGTACCCGGGGAGCTGTTTTTT. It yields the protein CASSLQGVPGELFF.

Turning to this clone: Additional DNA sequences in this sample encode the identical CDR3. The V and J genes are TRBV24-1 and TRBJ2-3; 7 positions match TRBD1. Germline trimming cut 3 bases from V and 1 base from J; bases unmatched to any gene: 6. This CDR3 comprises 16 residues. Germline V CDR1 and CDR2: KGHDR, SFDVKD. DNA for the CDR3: TGTGCCACCAGTGATACTCGACAGGGTCGCACAGATACGCAGTATTTT. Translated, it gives CATSDTRQGRTDTQYF.

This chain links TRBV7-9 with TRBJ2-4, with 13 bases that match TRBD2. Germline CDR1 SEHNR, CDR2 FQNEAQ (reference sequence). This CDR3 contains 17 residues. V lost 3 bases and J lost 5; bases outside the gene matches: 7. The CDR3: CASSFGLAGATQNIQYF. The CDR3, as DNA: TGTGCCAGCAGCTTCGGACTAGCGGGGGCGACTCAAAACATTCAGTACTTC.

The CDR3 here is CASSGVVGGGEQYF. CDR3 sequence (DNA): TGTGCCAGCAGTGGGGTGGTAGGGGGCGGCGAGCAGTACTTC. This chain connects TRBV2 to TRBJ2-7, with 7 bases identical to TRBD1. The CDR3 consists of 14 residues. Losses at the gene ends were 4 bases for V and 6 bases for J; bases not matched to a gene: 9. Germline V gives CDR1 SNHLY, CDR2 FYNNEI.

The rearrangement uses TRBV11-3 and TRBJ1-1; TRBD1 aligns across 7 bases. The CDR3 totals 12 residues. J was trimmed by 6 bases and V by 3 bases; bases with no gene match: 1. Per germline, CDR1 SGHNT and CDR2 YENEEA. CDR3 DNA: TGTGCCAGCAGCTTCGGGACAGCTGAAGCTTTCTTT. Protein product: CASSFGTAEAFF.

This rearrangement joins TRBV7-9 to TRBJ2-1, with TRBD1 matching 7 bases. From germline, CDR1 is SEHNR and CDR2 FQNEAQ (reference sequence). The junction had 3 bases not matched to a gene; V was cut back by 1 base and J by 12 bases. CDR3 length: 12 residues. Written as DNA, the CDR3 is TGTGCCAGCAGCTTAGGACAGGGAAGGCAGTTCTTC. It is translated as CASSLGQGRQFF.

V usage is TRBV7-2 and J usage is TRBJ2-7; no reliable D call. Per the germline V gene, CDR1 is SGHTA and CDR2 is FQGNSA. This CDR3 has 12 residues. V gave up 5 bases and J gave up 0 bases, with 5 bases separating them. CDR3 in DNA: TGTGCCAGCAGCCTAACCTCCTACGAGCAGTACTTC. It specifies CASSLTSYEQYF.

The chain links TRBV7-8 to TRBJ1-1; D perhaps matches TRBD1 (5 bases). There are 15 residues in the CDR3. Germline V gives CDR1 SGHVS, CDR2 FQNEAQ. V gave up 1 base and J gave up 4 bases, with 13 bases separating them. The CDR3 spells CASSLVGMGGTEAFF. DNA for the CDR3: TGTGCCAGCAGCTTAGTGGGGATGGGGGGCACTGAAGCTTTCTTT.

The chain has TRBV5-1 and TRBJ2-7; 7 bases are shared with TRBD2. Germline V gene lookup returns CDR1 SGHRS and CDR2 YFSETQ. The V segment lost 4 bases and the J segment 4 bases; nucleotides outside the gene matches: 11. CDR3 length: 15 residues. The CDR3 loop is CASSPQGGSVYEQYF. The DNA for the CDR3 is TGCGCCAGCAGCCCTCAGGGCGGGAGCGTTTACGAGCAGTACTTC. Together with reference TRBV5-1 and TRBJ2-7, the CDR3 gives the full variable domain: KAGVTQTPRYLIKTRGQQVTLSCSPISGHRSVSWYQQTPGQGLQFLFEYFSETQRNKGNFPGRFSGRQFSNSRSEMNVSTLELGDSALYLCASSPQGGSVYEQYFGPGTRLTVT.

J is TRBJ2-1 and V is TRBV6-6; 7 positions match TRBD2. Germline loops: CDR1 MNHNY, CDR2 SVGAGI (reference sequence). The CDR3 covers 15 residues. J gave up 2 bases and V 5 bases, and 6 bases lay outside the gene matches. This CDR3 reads CASSDTGGTYNEQFF. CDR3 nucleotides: TGTGCCAGCAGTGATACGGGGGGAACCTACAATGAGCAGTTCTTC.

This CDR3 reads CVLGNYNEQFF. In DNA form, the CDR3 reads TGTGTCCTAGGAAATTACAATGAGCAGTTCTTC. This chain joins TRBV7-9 and TRBJ2-1; D call uncertain. This CDR3 contains 11 residues. Germline V gene sequence: CDR1 SEHNR, CDR2 FQNEAQ (reference sequence).

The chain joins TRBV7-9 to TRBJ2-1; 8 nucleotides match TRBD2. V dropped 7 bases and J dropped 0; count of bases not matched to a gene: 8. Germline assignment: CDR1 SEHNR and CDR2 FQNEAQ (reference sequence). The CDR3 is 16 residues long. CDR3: CASNRERGISYNEQFF. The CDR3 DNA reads TGTGCCAGCAACCGGGAGCGGGGGATCTCCTACAATGAGCAGTTCTTC.

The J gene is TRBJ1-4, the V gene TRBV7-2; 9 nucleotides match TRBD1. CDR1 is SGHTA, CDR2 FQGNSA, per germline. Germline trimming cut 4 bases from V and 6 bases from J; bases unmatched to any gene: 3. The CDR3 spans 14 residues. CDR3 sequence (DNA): TGTGCCAGCAGCTCGGGACAGGGATATGAAAAACTGTTTTTT. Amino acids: CASSSGQGYEKLFF.

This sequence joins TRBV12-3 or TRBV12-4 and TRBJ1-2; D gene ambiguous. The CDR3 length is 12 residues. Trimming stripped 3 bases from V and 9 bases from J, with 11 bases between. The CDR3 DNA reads TGTGCCAGCAGTTTTCTTGCCGGGAGCTACACCTTC. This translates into CASSFLAGSYTF.

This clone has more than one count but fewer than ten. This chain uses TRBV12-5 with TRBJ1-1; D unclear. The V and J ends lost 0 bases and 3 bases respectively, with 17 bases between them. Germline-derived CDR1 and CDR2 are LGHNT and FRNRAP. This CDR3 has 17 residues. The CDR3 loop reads CASGLVVVRGIDTEAFF. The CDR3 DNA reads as TGTGCTAGTGGTTTGGTAGTCGTACGGGGAATAGACACTGAAGCTTTCTTT.

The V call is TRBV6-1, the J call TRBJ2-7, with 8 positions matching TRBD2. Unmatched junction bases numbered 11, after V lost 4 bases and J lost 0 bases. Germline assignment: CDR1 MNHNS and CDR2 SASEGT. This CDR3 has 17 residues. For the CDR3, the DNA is TGTGCCAGCAGTGGGTCCGGGTATAGCGGGGTCTCCTACGAGCAGTACTTC. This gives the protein CASSGSGYSGVSYEQYF.

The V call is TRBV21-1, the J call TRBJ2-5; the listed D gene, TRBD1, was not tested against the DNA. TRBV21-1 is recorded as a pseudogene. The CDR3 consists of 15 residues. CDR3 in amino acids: CASSRGQGSRETQYF. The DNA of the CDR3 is TGTGCCAGCAGCAGGGGACAGGGCTCAAGGGAGACCCAGTACTTC.

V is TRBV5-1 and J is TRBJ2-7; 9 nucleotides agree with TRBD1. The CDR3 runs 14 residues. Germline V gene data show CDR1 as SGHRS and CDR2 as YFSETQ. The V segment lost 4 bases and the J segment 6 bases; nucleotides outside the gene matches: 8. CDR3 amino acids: CASSRGTGIREQYF. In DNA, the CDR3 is TGCGCCAGCAGCCGAGGGACAGGGATTCGCGAGCAGTACTTC.

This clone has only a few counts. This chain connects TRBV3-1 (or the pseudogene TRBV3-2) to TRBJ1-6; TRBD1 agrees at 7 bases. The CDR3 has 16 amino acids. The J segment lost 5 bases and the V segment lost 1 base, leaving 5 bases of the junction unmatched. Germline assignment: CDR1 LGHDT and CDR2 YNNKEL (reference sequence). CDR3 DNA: TGTGCCAGCAGCCAAGCCTCGGGACAGCATAATTCACCCCTCCACTTT. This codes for CASSQASGQHNSPLHF.

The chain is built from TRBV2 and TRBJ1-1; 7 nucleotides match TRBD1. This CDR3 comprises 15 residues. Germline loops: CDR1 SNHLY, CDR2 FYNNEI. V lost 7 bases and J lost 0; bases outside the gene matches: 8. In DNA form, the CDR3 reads TGTGCCAGCAAGGCACAGGGGATGGTGAACACTGAAGCTTTCTTT. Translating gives CASKAQGMVNTEAFF.

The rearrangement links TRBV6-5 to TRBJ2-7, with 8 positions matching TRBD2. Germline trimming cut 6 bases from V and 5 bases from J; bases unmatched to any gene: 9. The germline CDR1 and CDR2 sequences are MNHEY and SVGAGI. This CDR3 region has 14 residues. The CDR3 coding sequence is TGTGCCAGCAGCCTCAAAGCGGGGGCTAACGAGCAGTACTTC. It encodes CASSLKAGANEQYF.

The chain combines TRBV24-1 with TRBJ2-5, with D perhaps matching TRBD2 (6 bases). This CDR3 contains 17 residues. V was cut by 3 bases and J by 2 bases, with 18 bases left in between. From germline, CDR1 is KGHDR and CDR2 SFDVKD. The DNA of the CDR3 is TGTGCCACCAGTGATGGGGGAGGCCGGCACGATCAAGAGACCCAGTACTTC. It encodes CATSDGGGRHDQETQYF.

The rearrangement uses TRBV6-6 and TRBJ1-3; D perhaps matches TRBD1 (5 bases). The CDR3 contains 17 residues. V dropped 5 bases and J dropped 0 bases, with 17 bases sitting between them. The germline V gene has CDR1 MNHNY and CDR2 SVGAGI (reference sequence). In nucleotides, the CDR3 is TGTGCCAGCAGTCGGCGAGGGGCGGGGCTCTCTGGAAACACCATATATTTT. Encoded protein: CASSRRGAGLSGNTIYF.

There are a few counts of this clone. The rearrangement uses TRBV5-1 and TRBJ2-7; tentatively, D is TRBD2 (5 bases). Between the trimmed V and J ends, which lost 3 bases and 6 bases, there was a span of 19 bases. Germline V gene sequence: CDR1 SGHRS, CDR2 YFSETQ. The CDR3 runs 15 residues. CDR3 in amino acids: CASSSLGGREGEQYF. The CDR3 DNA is TGCGCCAGCAGCTCACTCGGTGGCAGAGAGGGCGAGCAGTACTTC.

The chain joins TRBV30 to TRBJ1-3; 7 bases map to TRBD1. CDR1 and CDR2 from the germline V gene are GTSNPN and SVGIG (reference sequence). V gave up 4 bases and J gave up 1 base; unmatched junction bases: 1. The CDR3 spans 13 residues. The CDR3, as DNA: TGTGCCTGGAACAGGGGATCTGGAAACACCATATATTTT. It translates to CAWNRGSGNTIYF.

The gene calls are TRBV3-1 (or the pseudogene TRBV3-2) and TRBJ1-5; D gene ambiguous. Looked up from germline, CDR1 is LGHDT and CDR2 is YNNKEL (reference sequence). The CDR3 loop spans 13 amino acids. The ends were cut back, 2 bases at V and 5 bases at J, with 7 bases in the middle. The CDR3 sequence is CASSQQRDQPQHF. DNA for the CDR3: TGTGCCAGCAGCCAACAGCGTGATCAGCCCCAGCATTTT.

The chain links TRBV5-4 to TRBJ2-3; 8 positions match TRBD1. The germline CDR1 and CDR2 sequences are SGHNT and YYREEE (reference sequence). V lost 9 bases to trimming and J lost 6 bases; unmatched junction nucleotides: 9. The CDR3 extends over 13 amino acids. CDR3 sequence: CATSGQGTDTQYF. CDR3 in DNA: TGTGCCACCTCAGGACAGGGTACCGATACGCAGTATTTT.